The present entry profiles one T cell receptor beta chain with its context. Its target is not known. This record comes from a study of cytotoxic CD8 clonotypes in ibrutinib-treated CLL. Study-level information: Results showed 24 partial and 2 complete responses; following median around six years, roughly 14 remained remitted, approximately twelve advanced. On average, fewer than 95,000 productive rearrangements and around 250,000 productive templates per sample. Study-level points and caveats: The clonality went up when patients responded to ibrutinib and dropped back toward baseline at progression. Public clonotypes, rarely seen, contracted or held steady on treatment.

Sequenced by immunoSEQ multiplex PCR; TCRdb stores in-frame clones only, minus some. This sample has about 17,000 clones, with about 70% found just once. Trimming removed 0 bases at V and 6 bases at J, with 14 bases between. From germline, CDR1 is MGHRA and CDR2 YSYEKL. CDR3 length equals 15 residues. The receptor's source is a human donor with chronic lymphocytic leukemia. The sample in question was PBMCs, obtained after 12 months of ibrutinib treatment. V and J are TRBV4-1 and TRBJ1-2; D gene uncertain. CDR3 in DNA: TGCGCCAGCAGCCAAGAGGACGGCGGGCCGGATGGCTACACCTTC. Translating it yields CASSQEDGGPDGYTF.